This section outlines one T cell receptor (beta chain) sequence together with its context. Its antigen is currently unknown. This sample is part of a study of shared clonotypes between healthy human individuals. General study results and limits: All-four-donor shared clonotypes had higher generation probabilities than non-shared clonotypes did.

This table comes from immunoSEQ multiplex PCR, and its TCRdb copy is limited to in-frame clones, with some not included. The sample has around 320,000 clones, around 86% seen once. CD8 memory was a combination that joined CD45RO+ cells with CCR7-negative CD45RA+ TemRA cells. This TCR was sampled from a man younger than 35 in good health. Sequenced input: memory CD8+ T cells sorted from blood. Sample subset: CD45RO+ cells pooled with CCR7-negative TemRA cells.

CDR3 sequence (DNA): TGTGCCAGCAGGACGGCTAACTATGGCTACACCTTC. This gives the protein CASRTANYGYTF. This chain uses TRBV6-1 with TRBJ1-2; D not certain. This CDR3 region has 12 residues. The ends were cut back, 6 bases at V and 0 bases at J, with 5 bases in the middle. CDR1 and CDR2 (germline): MNHNS, SASEGT.